This T cell receptor beta chain was identified during a study of shared clonotypes between healthy human individuals. Germline V gene sequence: CDR1 LGHNA, CDR2 YNFKEQ. V lost 6 bases to trimming and J lost 7 bases; unmatched junction nucleotides: 6. The CDR3 extends over 15 amino acids. Genomic DNA belonging to each subset was distributed in equal measure over several immunoSEQ plates. In the study's own analysis: Junction-only sequences without quality scores came from ImmunoSEQ, so filtering differed. The method was immunoSEQ multiplex PCR; TCRdb's version includes in-frame clones alone and lacks a portion of them. That table furnishes V, J and clone size, whereas the DNA furnished D and trimming. The table shows 550,000 to 800,000 clones, with about 90% occurring only once.

This clonotype was obtained from a man aged 18 to 29 in good health. Some clones in this sample may be carry-over from other donors' samples. The chain combines TRBV4-2 with TRBJ2-2; 12 nucleotides agree with TRBD2. Sequenced input: memory CD8+ T cells from PBMCs. Documented subset: CD45RO+ cells pooled with CCR7-negative TemRA cells. In DNA, the CDR3 is TGTGCCAGCAGTAGACTAGCGGGAGAACGCGGGGAGCTGTTTTTT. Its protein is CASSRLAGERGELFF.